One and the same sample provided the 15 T cell receptor beta chains below, sequenced in a study of identical twins. One entry per CDR3 protein results from TCRdb running MiXCR on the 5' RACE reads. The repertoire consists of more than 1.5 million distinct CDR3 sequences, with about 32% occurring once and the leading ten covering about 0.3%. The sample comprised cord blood. All receptors derive from a newborn girl in good health.

The table lists this clonotype with a count of one. The CDR3 DNA sequence: TGCAGTGCTATCCAGGGACTCTATGGCTACACCTTC. It yields the protein CSAIQGLYGYTF. This chain joins TRBV20-1 and TRBJ1-2; D is possibly TRBD1 (5 bases). The CDR3 is 12 amino acids. V was clipped by 4 bases and J by 4 bases, with 10 bases between them. Per germline, CDR1 DFQATT and CDR2 SNEGSKA (reference sequence).

The chain combines TRBV20-1 with TRBJ2-4, with 13 bases matching TRBD2. The J call is doubtful: the DNA matches TRBJ2-7 better. The CDR3 totals 15 residues. Looked up from germline, CDR1 is DFQATT and CDR2 is SNEGSKA (reference sequence). CDR3 in amino acids: CSARDPGTSGNEQYF. The DNA of the CDR3 is TGCAGTGCTAGAGATCCAGGGACTAGCGGGAACGAGCAGTACTTC.

As regards this clonotype: Mismatch with germline at one junction end may stem from a read error. The rearrangement uses TRBV6-6 and TRBJ2-1, with D tentatively TRBD1 (5 bases). The length of the CDR3 is 16 residues. The germline V gene encodes CDR1 MNHNY and CDR2 SVGAGI (reference sequence). The CDR3 coding sequence is TGTGCCAGCAGCTACAAGGGGAAGATACCATACAATGAGCAGTGCTTC. Residues: CASSYKGKIPYNEQCF.

This sequence joins TRBV3-1 and TRBJ2-4, with D perhaps matching TRBD1 or TRBD2 (5 bases each). Trimming stripped 2 bases from V and 8 bases from J, with 13 bases between. The germline CDR1 and CDR2 sequences are LGHDT and YNNKEL (reference sequence). The CDR3 is 14 amino acids. The CDR3 here is CASSQPGPRDIQYF. The CDR3 DNA reads TGTGCCAGCAGCCAACCGGGGCCACGGGACATTCAGTACTTC.

The table lists this clonotype with a few counts. J is TRBJ2-1 and V is TRBV12-3 or TRBV12-4; D is perhaps TRBD2 (6 bases). V lost 5 bases and J 0 bases, leaving 11 bases between the germline ends. The CDR3 loop spans 15 amino acids. CDR3 in amino acids: CASSEAGYSYNEQFF. CDR3 coding DNA: TGTGCCAGCAGTGAAGCGGGTTACTCCTACAATGAGCAGTTCTTC.

The CDR3 region is CASSQGNGGEQFF. CDR3 nucleotides: TGTGCCAGCAGCCAAGGCAACGGTGGTGAGCAGTTCTTC. V usage is TRBV14 and J usage is TRBJ2-1; D not certain. The CDR3 is 13 amino acids. V was cut by 1 base and J by 9 bases, with 10 bases left in between. Per germline, CDR1 SGHDN and CDR2 FVKESK.

The V and J genes are TRBV12-3 or TRBV12-4 and TRBJ2-7; D is uncertain. This CDR3 is built from 17 residues. V lost 1 base and J 7 bases, leaving 23 bases between the germline ends. The CDR3: CASSLGVLGIGYNEQYF. The CDR3 region has the DNA TGTGCCAGCAGTTTAGGGGTCCTGGGGATAGGCTACAATGAGCAGTACTTC.

A note on this clonotype: A read error is possible here, since a much larger clone lies one base away. J is TRBJ2-5 and V is TRBV10-3, with D possibly being TRBD1 (6 bases). The J call may be mistaken, given a closer DNA end match to TRBJ2-7. CDR1 is ENHRY, CDR2 SYGVKD, per germline. The CDR3 sequence is 17 residues long. CDR3: CAICESTPSGDSYEQYF. In DNA, the CDR3 is TGTGCCATCTGTGAGTCTACGCCGTCAGGGGACTCCTACGAGCAGTACTTC.

The chain combines TRBV20-1 with TRBJ1-1; D uncertain. Per the germline V gene, CDR1 is DFQATT and CDR2 is SNEGSKA (reference sequence). V lost 2 bases, J lost 5 bases, and 6 bases lay in between. CDR3 length equals 11 residues. The CDR3 region is CSARIGTEAFF. Here the CDR3 DNA reads TGCAGTGCTAGAATCGGTACTGAAGCTTTCTTT.

The genes are TRBV20-1 and TRBJ2-1; no clear D. Deletions cut 4 bases from V and 3 bases from J, with 7 bases between. CDR3 length: 12 residues. The germline CDR1 and CDR2 sequences are DFQATT and SNEGSKA (reference sequence). The CDR3 DNA reads TGCAGTGCTATAGGCGGCTACAATGAGCAGTTCTTC. Its protein is CSAIGGYNEQFF.

In its sample, this clonotype was seen a few times. This chain links TRBV10-3 with TRBJ2-7; possibly TRBD2 for D (7 bases). The CDR3 covers 15 residues. CDR1 and CDR2 from the germline V gene are ENHRY and SYGVKD. With 4 bases removed from V and 0 bases from J, the gap between germline ends came to 13 bases. CDR3 protein: CAISGGREISYEQYF. DNA of the CDR3: TGTGCCATCAGTGGGGGGCGGGAGATCTCCTACGAGCAGTACTTC.

The V gene is TRBV5-6, the J gene TRBJ2-7; no reliable D call. This CDR3 is 14 amino acids long. The V end lost 4 bases, the J end lost 0 bases, and 11 bases lay between the germline ends. Germline V CDR1 and CDR2: SGHDT, YYEEEE. The CDR3 loop is CASSHQASSYEQYF. CDR3 nucleotides: TGTGCCAGCAGCCACCAGGCCAGCTCCTACGAGCAGTACTTC.

The chain links TRBV18 to TRBJ2-1; either TRBD1 or TRBD2 may fit D (5 bases each). Looked up from germline, CDR1 is KGHSH and CDR2 is LQKENI. Between the trimmed V and J ends, which lost 1 base and 6 bases, there was a span of 22 bases. The CDR3 runs 18 residues. The CDR3 is CASSPQLVGPTTPNEQFF. The CDR3 nucleotides read TGTGCCAGCTCACCACAGCTAGTGGGACCTACAACCCCCAATGAGCAGTTCTTC. Supplemented by reference TRBV18 and TRBJ2-1, the full variable domain reads NAGVMQNPRHLVRRRGQEARLRCSPMKGHSHVYWYRQLPEEGLKFMVYLQKENIIDESGMPKERFSAEFPKEGPSILRIQQVVRGDSAAYFCASSPQLVGPTTPNEQFFGPGTRLTVL.

This clonotype appeared once. The chain couples TRBV11-2 to TRBJ2-3; D possibly corresponds to TRBD2 (5 bases). The CDR3 totals 16 residues. From germline, CDR1 is SGHAT and CDR2 FQNNGV. V lost 1 base to trimming and J lost 4 bases, with 15 bases between them. The CDR3 is CASSLAGRVSADTQYF. The CDR3 DNA follows: TGTGCCAGCAGCTTAGCCGGTAGGGTTAGCGCAGATACGCAGTATTTT.

This clonotype was detected only a few times. The rearrangement links TRBV7-8 to TRBJ1-2; D is unclear. The length of the CDR3 is 13 residues. The germline gives CDR1 SGHVS, CDR2 FQNEAQ. The V end was cut by 2 bases, the J end by 4 bases, with 8 bases between. CDR3 sequence (DNA): TGTGCCAGCAGCTTACCAAATTCCTATGGCTACACCTTC. Amino acid sequence: CASSLPNSYGYTF.